This paragraph covers one T cell receptor (beta chain) sequence. No antigen is known for it. This sample is drawn from a study of CD8 T cells in Susac syndrome. Roughly 0.45 to 1 ug RNA was reverse transcribed with random hexamers. MiXCR, run by TCRdb on the immunoSEQ multiplex PCR reads, gives a single entry per CDR3 protein. Of roughly 220,000 distinct CDR3 sequences listed, about 95% are singletons. Germline loops: CDR1 DFQATT, CDR2 SNEGSKA (reference sequence). J gave up 2 bases and V 4 bases, and 7 bases lay outside the gene matches. The CDR3 consists of 14 residues. Points from the study as a whole: There was no clonal expansion in the CD4+ T cell repertoires of Susac syndrome.

What was sequenced was CD4+ T cells from PBMCs. This TCR derives from a human donor with Susac syndrome. V usage is TRBV20-1 and J usage is TRBJ2-5, with 7 bases that match TRBD2. The CDR3 nucleotides are TGCAGTGCTACCATTGGGGGGGGACAAGAGACCCAGTACTTC. Its protein product is CSATIGGGQETQYF.